This T cell receptor beta chain is drawn from a study of CD8+ T cells in alopecia areata. cDNA reverse transcribed from extracted RNA served as the sequencing template. TCRdb keeps only in-frame clones here, not all; method: immunoSEQ multiplex PCR. This table has approximately 57,000 clones, around 96% appearing once. With 3 bases removed from V and 5 bases from J, the gap between germline ends came to 8 bases. Germline V CDR1 and CDR2: SEHNR, FQNEAQ (reference sequence). The CDR3 contains 13 residues. Individuals with alopecia areata gave both lesional scalp punch biopsies and peripheral blood for collection. PBMCs were stained for CD3, CD4 and CD8, and CD4+ and CD8+ T cells were sorted.

The rearrangement joins TRBV7-9 to TRBJ2-4; D may be TRBD1 or TRBD2 (6 bases each). This TCR came from a human donor with alopecia areata. The specimen comprised CD8+ T cells sorted from blood, sampled at week 0. The CDR3 sequence: CASSLGGQNIQYF. The CDR3, as DNA: TGTGCCAGCAGCTTGGGGGGCCAAAACATTCAGTACTTC.